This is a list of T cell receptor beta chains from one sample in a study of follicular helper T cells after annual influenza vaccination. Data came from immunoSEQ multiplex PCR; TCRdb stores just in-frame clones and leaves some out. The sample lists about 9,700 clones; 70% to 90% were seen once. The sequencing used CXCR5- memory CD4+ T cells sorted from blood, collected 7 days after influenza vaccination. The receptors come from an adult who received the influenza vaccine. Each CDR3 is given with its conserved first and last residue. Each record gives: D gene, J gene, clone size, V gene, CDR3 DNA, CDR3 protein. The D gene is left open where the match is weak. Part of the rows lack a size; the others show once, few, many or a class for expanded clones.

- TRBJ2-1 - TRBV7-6 TGTGCCAGCAGTCGGAGCTCCTACAATGAGCAGTTCTTC CASSRSSYNEQFF
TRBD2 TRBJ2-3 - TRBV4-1 TGCGCCAGCAGCCAGCTAGCGGGGACTAGCACAGATACGCAGTATTTT CASSQLAGTSTDTQYF
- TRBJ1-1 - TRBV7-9 TGTGCCAGCAGCCCGTCCCCGAACACTGAAGCTTTCTTT CASSPSPNTEAFF
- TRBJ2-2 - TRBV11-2 TGTGCCAGCAGCCTCCCCCGAACGTTAGGGGTTACCGGGGAGCTGTTTTTT CASSLPRTLGVTGELFF
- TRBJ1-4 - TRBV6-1 TGTGCCAGCAGTTCTACCCAGGGTGCCAATGAAAAACTGTTTTTT CASSSTQGANEKLFF
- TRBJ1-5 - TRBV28 TGTGCCAGCAGTTTAGGGTGGAAGGGCAATCAGCCCCAGCATTTT CASSLGWKGNQPQHF
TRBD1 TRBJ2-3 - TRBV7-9 TGTGCCAGCAGTGGCGAGACAGGGGGCTTGACAGATACGCAGTATTTT CASSGETGGLTDTQYF
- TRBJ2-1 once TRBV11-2 TGTGCCAGCAGCAAATTAAGCAAAGCGGGCGAAAGCTCCTACAATGAGCAGTTCTTC CASSKLSKAGESSYNEQFF
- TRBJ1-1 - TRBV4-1 TGCGCCAGCAGCCCCCGATCTGGGTTCACTGAAGCTTTCTTT CASSPRSGFTEAFF
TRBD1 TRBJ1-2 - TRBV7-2 TGTGCCAGCAGCCTCGATGGGACAGGTCGCGCGGAATATGGCTACACCTTC CASSLDGTGRAEYGYTF
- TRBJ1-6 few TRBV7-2 TGTGCCAGCAGCGACCACGGGCTCTCACCCCTCCACTTT CASSDHGLSPLHF
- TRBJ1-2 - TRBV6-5 TGTGCCAGCAGTTACTATGGGGGCGGTGGCTACACCTTC CASSYYGGGGYTF
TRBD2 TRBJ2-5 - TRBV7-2 TGTGCCAGCAGCACGGGACTACCGGAGACCCAGTACTTC CASSTGLPETQYF